Described below is a single T cell receptor beta chain sequence and its context. What it binds is unknown. This record comes from a study of a mutant IDH1 vaccine in newly diagnosed glioma. Whole-study context: Standard pretreatment was either radiotherapy, temozolomide, or, for most, radiochemotherapy with temozolomide.

Profiling relied on immunoSEQ multiplex PCR, and the TCRdb table lists in-frame clones only, not all of them. The data show tens of thousands of clones, about 87% seen once. The CDR3 spans 15 residues. The germline V and J ends were trimmed by 3 bases and 0 bases, with 10 bases remaining between them. Germline V gives CDR1 SGHRS, CDR2 YFSETQ. Time point here: week 5, during vaccination. It was 300 ug of mutant IDH1 20-mer peptide that made up each vaccine dose, given with topical imiquimod. The material sequenced was PBMCs, taken from a glioma patient whose treatment included an IDH1 peptide vaccine. The rearrangement links TRBV5-1 to TRBJ1-3; no firm D call. This TCR was sampled from a woman aged 40 to 50 with glioma. In DNA form, the CDR3 reads TGCGCCAGCAGCTCAACATGGAACTCTGGAAACACCATATATTTT. Encoded protein: CASSSTWNSGNTIYF.